Sequencing of this T cell receptor beta chain was carried out in a study of STAT5B mutations in CD4+ large granular lymphocyte leukemia. Remarks on this clone: What it recognizes is unknown.

The CDR3 runs to 20 residues. Germline CDR1 and CDR2: GTSNPN and SVGIG (reference sequence). Trimming removed 2 bases from V and 3 bases from J, with 31 bases in between. Notes on the study in general: Compared with healthy controls (2/35), patient top clones favored TRBV06 (8/27). Patient CD4-sorted repertoires looked more clonal than healthy CD4+ repertoires, even without putative leukemic clones. Without HLA matching, higher CD4+ than CD8+ T-LGLL clonality could reflect small sample size.

In the authors' methods: Lowest detectable productive clonotype frequency was 2.59 x 10-5. Measured with immunoSEQ multiplex PCR; TCRdb has only the in-frame clones, and not every one. D and trimming were read from the DNA, whereas the V and J calls and clone size are those reported in that table. This sample has 40,000 to 50,000 clones; 65% to 85% occur once, and the top ten carry 0.35%. The sequencing sample was made of CD4+ T cells from blood buffy coats. The sequence came from a human donor in good health. This chain connects TRBV30 to TRBJ1-2, with D maybe TRBD1 (6 bases). DNA of the CDR3: TGTGCCTGGAGTAGAAAAGGAGGGGCCAGGAGTAAAGAGGGGGACTATGGCTACACCTTC. Amino acids: CAWSRKGGARSKEGDYGYTF. The full variable domain, completed using reference TRBV30 and TRBJ1-2, is SQTIHQWPATLVQPVGSPLSLECTVEGTSNPNLYWYRQAAGRGLQLLFYSVGIGQISSEVPQNLSASRPQDRQFILSSKKLLLSDSGFYLCAWSRKGGARSKEGDYGYTFGSGTRLTVV.